These 17 T cell receptor beta chains share one sample of origin, sequenced in a study of cytomegalovirus exposure and HLA in healthy donors. PCR amplification relied on 60 Vbeta primers (plus 13 Jbeta primers). TCRdb's table, derived via immunoSEQ multiplex PCR, lists solely in-frame clones and lacks some. The profile covers tens of thousands of clones, with about 75% appearing a single time and roughly 23% taken by the ten largest. The source material was PBMCs. The receptors derive from a woman aged 40 to 50 in good health and CMV-seropositive.

The chain has TRBV2 and TRBJ1-2; no clear D. The germline V gene encodes CDR1 SNHLY and CDR2 FYNNEI. The CDR3 totals 10 residues. V gave up 7 bases and J gave up 4 bases, with 4 bases separating them. The CDR3 spells CASNSYGYTF. Written as DNA, the CDR3 is TGTGCCAGCAACTCCTATGGCTACACCTTC.

The genes are TRBV6-5 and TRBJ1-2; maybe TRBD1 (5 bases). In germline, CDR1 is MNHEY, CDR2 SVGAGI. The V end was cut by 0 bases, the J end by 0 bases, with 11 bases between. The length of the CDR3 is 16 residues. The CDR3 DNA follows: TGTGCCAGCAGTTACTCGGGGCAGGTAGCTAACTATGGCTACACCTTC. Its protein is CASSYSGQVANYGYTF.

The chain is built from TRBV6-1 and TRBJ1-1, with 8 nucleotides matching TRBD1. Germline V lookup: CDR1 MNHNS, CDR2 SASEGT. This CDR3 region has 17 residues. The V and J ends lost 0 bases and 7 bases, in that order; junction bases with no gene match: 13. The DNA of the CDR3 is TGTGCCAGCAGTGAAGCTTGGACAGGGATGGGGGTATATGAAGCTTTCTTT. The encoded protein is CASSEAWTGMGVYEAFF.

On this clone: At one of its ends the junction is not consistent with the germline gene, which may arise from a read error. The chain joins TRBV7-9 to TRBJ2-2, with TRBD1 matching over 7 bases. Germline CDR1 reads SEHNR; CDR2 reads FQNEAQ (reference sequence). The CDR3 loop spans 16 amino acids. CDR3 loop: CSSSPREGGFTGELFF. CDR3 coding DNA: TGTTCCAGCAGCCCCCGGGAAGGGGGCTTCACCGGGGAGCTGTTTTTT.

The table lists this clone with a count of one. The chain couples TRBV11-3 to TRBJ2-2, with D perhaps TRBD2 (5 bases). Germline loops: CDR1 SGHNT, CDR2 YENEEA. The CDR3 is 14 residues long. V dropped 5 bases and J dropped 4 bases, with 11 bases sitting between them. The CDR3 nucleotides are TGTGCCAGCAGCCCCCGGGGTATCACCGGGGAGCTGTTTTTT. Its translation is CASSPRGITGELFF.

The chain combines TRBV9 with TRBJ2-7; 10 nucleotides match TRBD1. The germline V gene has CDR1 SGDLS and CDR2 YYNGEE. CDR3 length: 15 residues. V trimming: 0 bases; J trimming: 6 bases; junction bases outside the gene matches: 6. CDR3 amino acids: CASSVDGGQGSEQYF. In DNA, the CDR3 is TGTGCCAGCAGCGTAGACGGGGGACAGGGGAGCGAGCAGTACTTC.

V usage is TRBV15 and J usage is TRBJ1-2; TRBD1 matches at 9 bases. Germline CDR1 reads LNHNV; CDR2 reads YYDKDF (reference sequence). With V trimmed by 1 base and J by 7 bases, 7 bases remained unmatched. CDR3 length: 15 amino acids. The CDR3 DNA reads as TGTGCCACCAGCAGAGCCGGACAGGGGTCAGTTGGCTACACCTTC. It encodes CATSRAGQGSVGYTF. Drawing the rest from reference TRBV15 and TRBJ1-2, the complete variable domain is DAMVIQNPRYQVTQFGKPVTLSCSQTLNHNVMYWYQQKSSQAPKLLFHYYDKDFNNEADTPDNFQSRRPNTSFCFLDIRSPGLGDTAMYLCATSRAGQGSVGYTFGSGTRLTVV.

The V and J genes are TRBV30 and TRBJ2-7; possibly TRBD1 for D (5 bases). The germline CDR1 and CDR2 sequences are GTSNPN and SVGIG (reference sequence). The CDR3 loop spans 11 amino acids. Trimming took off 2 bases at V and 5 bases at J, with 7 bases between the two ends. The CDR3 coding sequence is TGTGCCTGGAGTCAGGGCCACGAGCAGTACTTC. It is translated as CAWSQGHEQYF.

The chain uses TRBV2 and TRBJ2-7, with a possible D match to TRBD1 (5 bases). Looked up from germline, CDR1 is SNHLY and CDR2 is FYNNEI. There are 13 residues in the CDR3. The V and J ends lost 7 bases and 2 bases respectively, with 12 bases between them. Here the CDR3 reads CASTLDTTYEQYF. CDR3 coding DNA: TGTGCCAGCACCCTGGACACGACCTACGAGCAGTACTTC.

The chain employs TRBV19 and TRBJ1-5; D is possibly TRBD1 (6 bases). Germline CDR1 and CDR2: LNHDA and SQIVND (reference sequence). The CDR3 covers 15 residues. The V gene lost 4 bases and the J gene lost 3 bases, with 13 bases spanning the gap. The CDR3 here is CASSTQGNANQPQHF. Written as DNA, the CDR3 is TGTGCCAGTAGTACACAGGGAAATGCCAATCAGCCCCAGCATTTT.

The V and J genes are TRBV12-5 and TRBJ1-1; the D gene is possibly TRBD1 (5 bases). The V end was cut by 5 bases, the J end by 3 bases, with 16 bases between. The germline V gene has CDR1 LGHNT and CDR2 FRNRAP. This CDR3 is built from 15 residues. CDR3 residues: CASGLPTGSDTEAFF. CDR3 nucleotide sequence: TGTGCTAGTGGTCTCCCTACAGGTTCAGACACTGAAGCTTTCTTT.

This clone was seen more than once but under ten times. The chain combines TRBV29-1 with TRBJ2-7; weak D call: TRBD1 (6 bases). This CDR3 is built from 14 residues. Germline V gene lookup returns CDR1 SQVTM and CDR2 ANQGSEA. V was cut by 3 bases and J by 2 bases, with 14 bases left in between. CDR3 DNA sequence: TGCAGCGTTGACTCACAGGGCTCTACCTACGAGCAGTACTTC. Its translation: CSVDSQGSTYEQYF.

The genes are TRBV6-6 and TRBJ1-1; D uncertain. Germline V gene sequence: CDR1 MNHNY, CDR2 SVGAGI (reference sequence). Between the trimmed V and J ends, which lost 0 bases and 8 bases, there was a span of 16 bases. The CDR3 sequence is 15 residues long. The CDR3 DNA reads as TGTGCCAGCAGTTACTCGTCAGTTGCGCGGTTGGAAGCTTTCTTT. This sequence encodes CASSYSSVARLEAFF.

The chain employs TRBV27 and TRBJ1-2; D is unresolved. The CDR3 totals 13 residues. The germline V gene encodes CDR1 MNHEY and CDR2 SMNVEV (reference sequence). Trimming removed 5 bases from V and 6 bases from J, with 13 bases in between. Here the CDR3 reads CASSPGPADGYTF. CDR3 nucleotide sequence: TGTGCCAGCAGTCCAGGTCCGGCAGATGGCTACACCTTC.

This clone was observed a few times. V is TRBV30 and J is TRBJ2-7; D is unresolved. The germline gives CDR1 GTSNPN, CDR2 SVGIG (reference sequence). Trimming stripped 4 bases from V and 5 bases from J, with 9 bases between. The CDR3 length is 11 residues. The CDR3 here is CAWTLADEQYF. CDR3 coding DNA: TGTGCCTGGACTCTGGCGGACGAGCAGTACTTC.

Of note for this clone: The junction differs from germline at one of its ends, possibly a read error. This chain joins TRBV2 and TRBJ2-7; no clear D gene. The germline CDR1 and CDR2 sequences are SNHLY and FYNNEI. There are 11 residues in the CDR3. The DNA of the CDR3 is TGTGCCAGCAGTGACTCCCACGAGCAGTACTTC. This codes for CASSDSHEQYF. Variable domain in full (rest from reference TRBV2 and TRBJ2-7): EPEVTQTPSHQVTQMGQEVILRCVPISNHLYFYWYRQILGQKVEFLVSFYNNEISEKSEIFDDQFSVERPDGSNFTLKIRSTKLEDSAMYFCASSDSHEQYFGPGTRLTVT.

The chain combines TRBV25-1 with TRBJ2-3; D may be TRBD1 (5 bases). The V gene's germline CDR1 is MGHDK and CDR2 SYGVNS. This CDR3 is 16 amino acids long. V dropped 6 bases and J dropped 2 bases, with 18 bases sitting between them. The CDR3 sequence: CASSPMLGHFTDTQYF. The CDR3 bases are TGTGCCAGCAGCCCAATGCTCGGACACTTCACAGATACGCAGTATTTT.